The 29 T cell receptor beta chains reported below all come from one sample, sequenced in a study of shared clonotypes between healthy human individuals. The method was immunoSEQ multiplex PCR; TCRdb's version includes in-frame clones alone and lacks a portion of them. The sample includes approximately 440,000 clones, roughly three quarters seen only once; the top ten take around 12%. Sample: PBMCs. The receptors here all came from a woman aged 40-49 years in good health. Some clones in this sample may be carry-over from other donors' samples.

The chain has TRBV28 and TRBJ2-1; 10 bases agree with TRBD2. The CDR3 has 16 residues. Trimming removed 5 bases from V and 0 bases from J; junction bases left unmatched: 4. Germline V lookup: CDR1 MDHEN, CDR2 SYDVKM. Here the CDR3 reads CASSQASGSSYNEQFF. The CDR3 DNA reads TGTGCCAGCAGTCAAGCTAGCGGGAGCTCCTACAATGAGCAGTTCTTC.

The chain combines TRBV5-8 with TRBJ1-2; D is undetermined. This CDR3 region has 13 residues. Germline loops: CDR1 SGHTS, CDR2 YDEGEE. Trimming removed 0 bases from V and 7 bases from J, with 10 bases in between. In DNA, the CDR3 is TGTGCCAGCAGCTTGGTGGAGGGTTCTGGCTACACCTTC. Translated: CASSLVEGSGYTF.

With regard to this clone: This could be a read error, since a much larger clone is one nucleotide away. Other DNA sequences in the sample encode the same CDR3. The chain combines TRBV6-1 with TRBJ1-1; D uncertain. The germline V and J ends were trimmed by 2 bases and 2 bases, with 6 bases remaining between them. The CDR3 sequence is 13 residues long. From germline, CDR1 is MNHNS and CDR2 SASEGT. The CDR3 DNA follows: TGTGCCAGCAGTGAACAGCCAAACACTGAAGCTTTCTTT. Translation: CASSEQPNTEAFF.

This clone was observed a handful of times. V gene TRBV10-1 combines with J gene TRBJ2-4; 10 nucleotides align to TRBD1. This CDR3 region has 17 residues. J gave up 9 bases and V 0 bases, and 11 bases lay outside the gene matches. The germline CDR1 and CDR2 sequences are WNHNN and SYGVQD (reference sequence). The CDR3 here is CASSESNRGQGYSIQYF. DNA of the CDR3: TGCGCCAGCAGTGAGTCTAATAGGGGACAGGGGTACAGCATTCAGTACTTC.

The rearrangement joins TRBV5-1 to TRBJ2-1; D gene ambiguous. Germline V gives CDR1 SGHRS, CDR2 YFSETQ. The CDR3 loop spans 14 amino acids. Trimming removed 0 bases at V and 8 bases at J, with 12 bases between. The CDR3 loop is CASSLGQSVDEQFF. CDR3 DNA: TGCGCCAGCAGCTTGGGGCAGAGCGTGGATGAGCAGTTCTTC.

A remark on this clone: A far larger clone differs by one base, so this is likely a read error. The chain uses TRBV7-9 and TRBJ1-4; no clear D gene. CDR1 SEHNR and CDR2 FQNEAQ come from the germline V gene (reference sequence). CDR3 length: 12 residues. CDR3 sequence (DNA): TGTGCCTGCCAGACGAGGAATGGAAAACTGTTTTTT. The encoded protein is CACQTRNGKLFF.

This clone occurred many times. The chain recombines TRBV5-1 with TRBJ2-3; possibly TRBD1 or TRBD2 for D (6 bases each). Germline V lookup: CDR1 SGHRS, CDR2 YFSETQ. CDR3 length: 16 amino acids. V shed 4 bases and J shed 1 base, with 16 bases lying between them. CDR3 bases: TGCGCCAGCAGCCCCTCCGGGGGACAACGCACAGATACGCAGTATTTT. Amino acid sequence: CASSPSGGQRTDTQYF.

The CDR3 reads CASSLMSSYEQYF. The CDR3 nucleotides read TGCGCCAGCAGCTTAATGAGCTCCTACGAGCAGTACTTC. The rearrangement uses TRBV5-1 and TRBJ2-7; D gene uncertain. V lost 2 bases, J lost 0 bases, and 6 bases lay in between. This CDR3 contains 13 residues. Germline-derived CDR1 and CDR2 are SGHRS and YFSETQ.

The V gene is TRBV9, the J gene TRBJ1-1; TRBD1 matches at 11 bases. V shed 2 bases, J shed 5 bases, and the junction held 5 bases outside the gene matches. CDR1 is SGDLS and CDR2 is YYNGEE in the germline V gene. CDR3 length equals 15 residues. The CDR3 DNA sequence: TGTGCCAGCAGCGTTTCCGGGACAGGGGGTACTGAAGCTTTCTTT. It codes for CASSVSGTGGTEAFF.

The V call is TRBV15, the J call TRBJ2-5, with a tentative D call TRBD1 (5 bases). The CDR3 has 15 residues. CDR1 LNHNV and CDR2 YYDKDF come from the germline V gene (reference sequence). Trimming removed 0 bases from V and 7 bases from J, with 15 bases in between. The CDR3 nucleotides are TGTGCCACCAGCAGAGATTCATCAGGGTCGAGGACCCAGTACTTC. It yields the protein CATSRDSSGSRTQYF.

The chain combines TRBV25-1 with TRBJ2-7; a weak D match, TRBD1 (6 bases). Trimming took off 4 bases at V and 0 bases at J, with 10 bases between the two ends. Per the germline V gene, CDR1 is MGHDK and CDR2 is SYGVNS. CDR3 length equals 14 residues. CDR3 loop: CASSVGGYSYEQYF. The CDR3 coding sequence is TGTGCCAGCAGTGTAGGGGGTTACTCCTACGAGCAGTACTTC.

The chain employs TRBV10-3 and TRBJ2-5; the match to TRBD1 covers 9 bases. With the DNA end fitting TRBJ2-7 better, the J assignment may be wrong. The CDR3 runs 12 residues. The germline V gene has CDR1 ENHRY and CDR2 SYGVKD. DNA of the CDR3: TGTGCCATACGACAGGGGGAGGACGAGCAGTACTTC. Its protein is CAIRQGEDEQYF.

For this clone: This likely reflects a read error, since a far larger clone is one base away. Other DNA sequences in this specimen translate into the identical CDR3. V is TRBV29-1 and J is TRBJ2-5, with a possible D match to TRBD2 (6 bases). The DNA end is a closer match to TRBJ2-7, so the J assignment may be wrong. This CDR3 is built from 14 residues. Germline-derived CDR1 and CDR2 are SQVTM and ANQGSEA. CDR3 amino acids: CSVGAGREPYEQYF. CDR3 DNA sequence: TGCAGCGTGGGAGCTGGGCGGGAACCCTACGAGCAGTACTTC.

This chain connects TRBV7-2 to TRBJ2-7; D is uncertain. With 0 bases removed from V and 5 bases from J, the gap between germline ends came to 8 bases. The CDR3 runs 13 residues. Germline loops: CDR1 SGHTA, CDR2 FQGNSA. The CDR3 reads CASSLASGNEQYF. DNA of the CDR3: TGTGCCAGCAGCTTAGCTAGTGGGAACGAGCAGTACTTC.

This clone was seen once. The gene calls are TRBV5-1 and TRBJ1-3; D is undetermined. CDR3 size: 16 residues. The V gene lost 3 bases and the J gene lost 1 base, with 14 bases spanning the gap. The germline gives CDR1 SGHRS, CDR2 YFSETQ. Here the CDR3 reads CASSSGPKDSGNTIYF. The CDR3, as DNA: TGCGCCAGCAGCTCAGGACCGAAGGATTCTGGAAACACCATATATTTT. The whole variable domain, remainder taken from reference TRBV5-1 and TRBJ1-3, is KAGVTQTPRYLIKTRGQQVTLSCSPISGHRSVSWYQQTPGQGLQFLFEYFSETQRNKGNFPGRFSGRQFSNSRSEMNVSTLELGDSALYLCASSSGPKDSGNTIYFGEGSWLTVV.

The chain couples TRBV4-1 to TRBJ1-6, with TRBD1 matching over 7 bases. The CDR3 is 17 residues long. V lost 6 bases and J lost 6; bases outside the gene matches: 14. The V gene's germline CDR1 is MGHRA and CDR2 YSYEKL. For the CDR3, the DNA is TGCGCCAGCAGGGACTACGGGGCGACAGGGTTTAATTCACCCCTCCACTTT. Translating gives CASRDYGATGFNSPLHF.

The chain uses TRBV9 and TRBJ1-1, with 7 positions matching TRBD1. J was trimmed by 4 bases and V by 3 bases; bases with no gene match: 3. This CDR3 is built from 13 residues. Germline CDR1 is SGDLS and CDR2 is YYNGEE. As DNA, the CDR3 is TGTGCCAGCAGCGGTACAGGGGCCACTGAAGCTTTCTTT. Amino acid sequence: CASSGTGATEAFF.

CDR3 coding DNA: TGTGCCACCAGCAGATCGGGGTACCAAGAGACCCAGTACTTC. The encoded protein is CATSRSGYQETQYF. The V gene is TRBV15, the J gene TRBJ2-5; the D gene is possibly TRBD2 (5 bases). The germline V and J ends were trimmed by 2 bases and 0 bases, with 7 bases remaining between them. This CDR3 contains 14 residues. CDR1 and CDR2 (germline): LNHNV, YYDKDF (reference sequence).

The CDR3: CASSQRLRREAVSTNEKLFF. The CDR3, as DNA: TGCGCCAGCAGCCAAAGATTGCGGAGGGAGGCAGTATCAACTAATGAAAAACTGTTTTTT. The chain couples TRBV4-1 to TRBJ1-4; D is ambiguous. Germline V gene lookup returns CDR1 MGHRA and CDR2 YSYEKL. The CDR3 extends over 20 amino acids. The germline V and J ends were trimmed by 2 bases and 0 bases, with 22 bases remaining between them.

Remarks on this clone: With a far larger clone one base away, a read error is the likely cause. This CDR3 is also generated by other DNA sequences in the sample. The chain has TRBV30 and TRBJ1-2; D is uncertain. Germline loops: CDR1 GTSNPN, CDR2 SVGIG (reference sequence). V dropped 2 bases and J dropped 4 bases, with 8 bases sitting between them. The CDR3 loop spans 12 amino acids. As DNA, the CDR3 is TGTGCCTGGAGTCGACCAACCTATGGCTACACCTTC. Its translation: CAWSRPTYGYTF.

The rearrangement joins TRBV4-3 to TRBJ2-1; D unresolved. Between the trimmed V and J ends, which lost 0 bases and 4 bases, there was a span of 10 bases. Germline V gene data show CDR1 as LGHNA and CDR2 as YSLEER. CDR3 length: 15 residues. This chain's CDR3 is CASSQDRGRYNEQFF. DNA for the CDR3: TGCGCCAGCAGCCAAGATCGAGGCAGATACAATGAGCAGTTCTTC.

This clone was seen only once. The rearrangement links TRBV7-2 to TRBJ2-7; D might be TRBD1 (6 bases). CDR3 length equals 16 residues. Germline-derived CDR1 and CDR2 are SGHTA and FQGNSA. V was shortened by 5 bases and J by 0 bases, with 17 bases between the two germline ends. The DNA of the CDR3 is TGTGCCAGCAGCCAGGAGACAGGCAGGAGCTCCTACGAGCAGTACTTC. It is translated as CASSQETGRSSYEQYF.

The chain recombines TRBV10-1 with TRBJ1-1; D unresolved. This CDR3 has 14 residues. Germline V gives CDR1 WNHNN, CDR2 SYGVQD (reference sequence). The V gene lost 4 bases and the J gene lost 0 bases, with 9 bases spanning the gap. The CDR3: CASSAGELNTEAFF. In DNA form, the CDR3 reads TGCGCCAGCAGTGCCGGAGAATTGAACACTGAAGCTTTCTTT.

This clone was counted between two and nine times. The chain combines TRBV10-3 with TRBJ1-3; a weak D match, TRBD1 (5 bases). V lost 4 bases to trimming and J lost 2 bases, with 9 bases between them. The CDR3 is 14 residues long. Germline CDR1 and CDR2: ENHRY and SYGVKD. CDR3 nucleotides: TGTGCCATCAGTGTGGGGGAACCTGGAAACACCATATATTTT. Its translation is CAISVGEPGNTIYF.

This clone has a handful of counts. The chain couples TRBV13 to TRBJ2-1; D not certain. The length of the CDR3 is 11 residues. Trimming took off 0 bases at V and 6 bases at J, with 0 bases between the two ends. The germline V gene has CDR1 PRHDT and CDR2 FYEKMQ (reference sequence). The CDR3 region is CASSLGNEQFF. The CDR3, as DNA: TGTGCCAGCAGCTTAGGCAATGAGCAGTTCTTC.

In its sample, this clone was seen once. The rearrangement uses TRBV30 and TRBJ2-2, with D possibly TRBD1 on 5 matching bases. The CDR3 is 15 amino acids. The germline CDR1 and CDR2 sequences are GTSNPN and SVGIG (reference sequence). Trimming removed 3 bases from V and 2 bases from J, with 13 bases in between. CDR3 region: CAWRTGGTNTGELFF. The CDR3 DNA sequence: TGTGCCTGGAGAACAGGCGGTACCAACACCGGGGAGCTGTTTTTT.

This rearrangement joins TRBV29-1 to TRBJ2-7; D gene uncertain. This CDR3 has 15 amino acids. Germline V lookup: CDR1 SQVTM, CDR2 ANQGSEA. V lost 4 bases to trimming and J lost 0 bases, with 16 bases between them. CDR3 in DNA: TGCAGCGTTGTTAGGCTTACCCGAAACTCCTACGAGCAGTACTTC. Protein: CSVVRLTRNSYEQYF.

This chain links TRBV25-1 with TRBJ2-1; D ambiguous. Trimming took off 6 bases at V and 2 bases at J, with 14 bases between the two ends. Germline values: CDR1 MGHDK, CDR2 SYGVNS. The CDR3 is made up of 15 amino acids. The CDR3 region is CASSLVPEAYNEQFF. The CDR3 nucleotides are TGTGCCAGCAGCTTAGTTCCAGAGGCCTACAATGAGCAGTTCTTC.

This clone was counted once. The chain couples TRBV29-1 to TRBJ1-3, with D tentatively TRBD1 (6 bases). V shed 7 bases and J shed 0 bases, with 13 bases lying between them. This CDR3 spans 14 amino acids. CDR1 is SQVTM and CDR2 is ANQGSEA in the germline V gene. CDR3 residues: CSAVDRYSGNTIYF. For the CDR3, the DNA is TGCAGCGCCGTCGACAGGTACTCTGGAAACACCATATATTTT.